This T cell receptor (beta chain) was sequenced for a study of blood T cell repertoires in COVID-19 (dated by TCRdb to 2020 to 2022). With regard to the full study: Samples from collaborators originated in the United States, Italy and Spain and spanned both the acute and convalescent phases of COVID-19. The material from the prospective study consisted of cDNA or gDNA derived from T cells, B-cell-depleted T cells, or PBMCs. Subjects who had been exposed to COVID-19, were actively infected with it, or had recovered from it provided the deeply sampled blood TCRbeta repertoires that made up the dataset. The repertoires were made available in a free public database intended to serve as a resource for research on the immune response to SARS-CoV-2. The samples were drawn from two sources: the first 160 participants of the ongoing ImmuneRACE study, and over 950 subjects contributed by 6 global collaborators. Nearly every sample came with metadata listing a de-identified subject ID, COVID-19 status, age in years and sex. HLA class I and class II types, where available, came from metadata supplied by the sample provider rather than from assay-based typing. Summary of the overall study and its limitations: The amount of clinical and demographic metadata varied by source and participant and was provided uncurated.

The trim is 7 bases for V and 0 bases for J, with a gap of 12 bases between the germline ends. Reading the germline V gene gives CDR1 SNHLY and CDR2 FYNNEI. The CDR3 measures 14 amino acids from cysteine to phenylalanine. Left in the record is the CDR3 DNA by itself, 42 bases read in frame from the first base. On this clone itself: The specificity of this receptor is unknown. Qualities for individual bases were not recorded, and no much larger clone is one base off.

One collaborating source in Seattle enrolled patients during active infection and followed them longitudinally through the course of disease. The collaborating institutions used their own protocols to collect whole blood in K2EDTA tubes. For TCRbeta analysis, collaborators shipped samples in one of three forms: frozen whole blood, isolated PBMCs, or DNA extracted from either of those sample types. TCRbeta CDR3 regions were amplified from genomic DNA by means of the immunoSEQ Assay, a bias-controlled multiplex PCR. For the original study's pipeline: The number of nucleated cells in each sample was estimated by amplification of reference gene primers within the assay. Sequence reads were collapsed and filtered to measure the absolute abundance of every unique TCRbeta CDR3 rearrangement. For each sample, productive Simpson clonality was calculated as the square root of Simpson's diversity index across productive rearrangements. Held by TCRdb, this immuneACCESS table contains in-frame sequences only and omits some clones. Under half of the omission traces to an unresolved V gene where checked; the cause of the rest is unknown. That table gives V, J and clone size, and the DNA gave D and trimming. This sample comprises some 250,000 clones, around 81% of them detected only once. 6.5% to 9% of the sample comes from the top ten.

The sequenced material came from peripheral blood. The TCR was taken from a woman of 80 years or more with COVID-19, enrolled during active disease. The sequence is built from TRBV2 and TRBJ1-2, with the D gene not clear enough to name. CDR3 sequence: CASIGEPANYGYTF. The nucleotide sequence is TGTGCCAGCATCGGTGAACCCGCTAACTATGGCTACACCTTC.